This T cell receptor beta chain emerged from a study of blood T cell repertoires in COVID-19. In the authors' workflow: Using reference gene primer amplification, nucleated cell counts were estimated. Sequenced by immunoSEQ multiplex PCR; TCRdb stores in-frame clones only, minus some. V, J and clone size derive from that table, while D and trimming were established from the DNA sequence. The sample has 77,000 or so clones, 83% seen once; the top ten hold 5% to 6.5%. This CDR3 is 15 amino acids long. Germline V gene data show CDR1 as SGHTA and CDR2 as FQGTGA. V lost 5 bases to trimming and J lost 1 base; unmatched junction nucleotides: 5.

This sequence joins TRBV7-3 and TRBJ2-4; 7 nucleotides agree with TRBD2. The sample was peripheral blood. The TCR comes from a woman aged 60-75 years with acute or convalescent COVID-19. For the CDR3, the DNA is TGTGCCAGCAGCCTGGCGCGGGGGGCCAAAAACATTCAGTACTTC. Translating gives CASSLARGAKNIQYF.